The T cell receptor beta chain described here comes from a study of technical replicates of blood from several donors. Clones were read by immunoSEQ multiplex PCR, and TCRdb kept only the in-frame ones, dropping some. The profile shows fewer than 70,000 clones, 70% to 90% of them singletons. The CDR3 spans 18 residues. V gave up 1 base and J gave up 2 bases; unmatched junction bases: 8. Germline CDR1 reads LGHNA; CDR2 reads YSLEER. This clone came up a few times. This clonotype originated in a human donor in good health. Some clones in this sample may be carry-over from other donors' samples. Source material: PBMCs. The chain uses TRBV4-3 and TRBJ2-5, with 12 positions matching TRBD2. This chain's CDR3 is CASSQGGASGGGQETQYF. CDR3 sequence (DNA): TGCGCCAGCAGCCAAGGCGGGGCTAGCGGGGGGGGACAAGAGACCCAGTACTTC.